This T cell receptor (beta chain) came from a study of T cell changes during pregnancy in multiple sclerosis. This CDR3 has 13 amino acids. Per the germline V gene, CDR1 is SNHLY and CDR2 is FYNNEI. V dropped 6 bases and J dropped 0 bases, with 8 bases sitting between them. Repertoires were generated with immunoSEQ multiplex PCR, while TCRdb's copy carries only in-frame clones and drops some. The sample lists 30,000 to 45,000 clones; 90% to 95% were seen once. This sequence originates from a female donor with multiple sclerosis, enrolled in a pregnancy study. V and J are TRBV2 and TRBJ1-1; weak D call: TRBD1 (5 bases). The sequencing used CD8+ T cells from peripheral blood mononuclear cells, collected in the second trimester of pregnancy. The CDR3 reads CASSLQVNTEAFF. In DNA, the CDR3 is TGTGCCAGCAGCTTACAGGTGAACACTGAAGCTTTCTTT.